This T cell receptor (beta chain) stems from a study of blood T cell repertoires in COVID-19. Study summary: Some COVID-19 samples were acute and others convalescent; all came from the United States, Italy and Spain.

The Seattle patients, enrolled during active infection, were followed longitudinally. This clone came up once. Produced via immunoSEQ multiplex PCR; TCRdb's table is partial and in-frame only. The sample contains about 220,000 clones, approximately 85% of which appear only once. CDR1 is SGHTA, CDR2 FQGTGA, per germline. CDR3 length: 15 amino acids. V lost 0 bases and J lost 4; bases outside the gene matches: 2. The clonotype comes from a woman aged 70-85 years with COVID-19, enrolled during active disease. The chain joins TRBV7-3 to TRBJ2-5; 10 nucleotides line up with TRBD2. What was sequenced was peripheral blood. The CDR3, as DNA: TGTGCCAGCAGCTTAACTAGCGGGAGGCTAGAGACCCAGTACTTC. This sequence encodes CASSLTSGRLETQYF.